This T cell receptor beta chain was observed in a study of cytomegalovirus exposure and HLA in healthy donors. Study summary: HLA-typed donors were the source of about 85 million unique TCRs, which an early data release held. Study results and caveats: Later, TCR association rates were found to vary by HLA locus, highest for DRB1 and lowest for HLA-C. The authors considered a cluster of highly shared sequence variants likely to be a sequencing artifact. TCR beta chains associated with HLA were, in a later analysis, more clonally expanded than equally common others.

The PCR ran on 60 Vbeta and 13 Jbeta primers. TCRdb's copy holds only in-frame clones and misses some; the assay was immunoSEQ multiplex PCR. This table holds about 120,000 clones, approximately 74% found once. The trim removed 3 bases at V and 10 bases at J, leaving 8 bases unmatched. There are 13 residues in the CDR3. From germline, CDR1 is GTSNPN and CDR2 SVGIG (reference sequence). Regarding this clone: Its antigen remains unidentified.

This receptor was obtained from a woman in her forties or fifties in good health and CMV-seropositive. The chain carries TRBV30 and TRBJ1-4, with 7 nucleotides matching TRBD1. The sequenced sample consisted of PBMCs. CDR3 nucleotides: TGTGCCTGGAGGGGACAGACGAGGGGAAAACTGTTTTTT. This sequence encodes CAWRGQTRGKLFF. The variable domain in full, with the rest retrieved from reference TRBV30 and TRBJ1-4, is SQTIHQWPATLVQPVGSPLSLECTVEGTSNPNLYWYRQAAGRGLQLLFYSVGIGQISSEVPQNLSASRPQDRQFILSSKKLLLSDSGFYLCAWRGQTRGKLFFGSGTQLSVL.